The sequence of this T cell receptor (beta chain) was determined in a study of blood T cell repertoires in COVID-19. Across the whole study: Acute-phase and convalescent COVID-19 samples originated in the United States, Italy and Spain. Sources were T cells, B-cell-depleted T cells, or PBMCs; the material itself was cDNA or gDNA.

Study processing details: Nucleated cell number was recorded as an estimate derived from reference gene primer amplification. Method: immunoSEQ multiplex PCR; TCRdb's copy keeps in-frame clones and lacks some. V and J calls and clone size come straight from that table; D and trimming were deduced from the DNA. The top ten hold under 14% of the sample, which has under 250,000 clones, 65% to 90% seen once. The Seattle patients, enrolled during active infection, were followed longitudinally. The trim removed 5 bases at V and 2 bases at J, leaving 4 bases unmatched. Germline V gives CDR1 SGHTA, CDR2 FQGNSA. The length of the CDR3 is 14 residues.

This clonotype was sampled from a man in his fifties with COVID-19, enrolled during active disease. The chain carries TRBV7-2 and TRBJ2-5, with TRBD2 identical over 8 bases. Input material: peripheral blood. For the CDR3, the DNA is TGTGCCAGCAGCGGCGGGGGGCTACAAGAGACCCAGTACTTC. Its translation is CASSGGGLQETQYF. Filled out from reference TRBV7-2 and TRBJ2-5, the complete variable domain reads GAGVSQSPSNKVTEKGKDVELRCDPISGHTALYWYRQSLGQGLEFLIYFQGNSAPDKSGLPSDRFSAERTGGSVSTLTIQRTQQEDSAVYLCASSGGGLQETQYFGPGTRLLVL.